Included here is one T cell receptor (beta chain) sequence, with context. The target antigen is unknown. J was trimmed by 0 bases and V by 2 bases; bases with no gene match: 10. The CDR3 spans 19 residues. Germline V gene sequence: CDR1 KGHSH, CDR2 LQKENI. The donors were members of the validation cohort comprising about 130 subjects, separate from the approximately 630-subject first cohort. This sample is drawn from a study of cytomegalovirus exposure and HLA in healthy donors. General observations from the study: Whilst most TCR sequences proved rare, a subset of public TCRs occurred across many donors.

TCRdb's copy holds only in-frame clones and misses some; the assay was immunoSEQ multiplex PCR. The table includes tens of thousands of clones, 90% to 97% detected once. The source is a man between 18 and 29 years old in good health and CMV-seronegative. This sequence joins TRBV18 and TRBJ2-1, with 10 bases aligning to TRBD2. The sample comprised PBMCs. CDR3 bases: TGTGCCAGCTCACCAGCAGGTAGCGGGAGGCAAAGCTCCTACAATGAGCAGTTCTTC. Encoded protein: CASSPAGSGRQSSYNEQFF.